This TCR beta chain was recorded in a study of tumor-infiltrating lymphocytes in primary liver carcinoma. Overall study findings and caveats: Less overlap was seen in tumor-adjacent and tumor-blood pairs than in tumor region pairs. Blood fell significantly below tumors in its top-250-clone fraction (p = 0.039).

This clonotype was picked up one time. The target antigen is unknown. TCR beta cDNA was made from 400 to 500 ng total RNA with a constant-region primer. Each TCR beta library was derived from three nested multiplex PCR rounds that employed slightly modified ARM-PCR. With TRBV1-TRBV30 forward primers and a C-beta reverse primer, the first two PCR rounds were run for around 10 cycles each. TCRdb independently ran MiXCR on the multiplex PCR reads; one entry per CDR3 protein. The sample has just over 30,000 distinct CDR3 sequences; approximately 76% are singletons. CDR3 length equals 13 residues. Deletions cut 6 bases from V and 8 bases from J, with 17 bases between. Germline V gene lookup returns CDR1 SQVTM and CDR2 ANQGSEA. It was from roughly 20-30 mg of unsorted bulk tissue that RNA and DNA were co-extracted. Each participant had primary liver carcinoma, and surgical resection was the treatment.

Sequencing was performed on liver tumor tissue from sampling region 3. Subset reported: tumor region T3, left-lateral pole. The chain couples TRBV29-1 to TRBJ2-1; D uncertain. The receptor was derived from a woman younger than 45 with primary liver carcinoma and hepatitis B virus infection. DNA of the CDR3: TGCAGCGTAGAAATTAGCAACCACGATGAGCAGTTCTTC. Translated, it gives CSVEISNHDEQFF.